This is a list of T cell receptor beta chains from one sample in a study of CD8 T cells in ankylosing spondylitis. Via MiXCR, TCRdb re-called the 5' RACE reads, giving one row per CDR3 protein. The table has 180,000 or so distinct CDR3 sequences, 11% seen once. What was sequenced was blood, either unsorted or a sorted T cell fraction (not recorded which). The receptors were sampled from a male donor with ankylosing spondylitis or in good health (not recorded which). CDR3s include the opening cysteine and the closing phenylalanine or tryptophan. The D gene is left open where the match is weak. Size tells how often a clone was seen (once, few, many) or the class of an expanded clone, and some rows leave it out.

TRBV11-2	TRBJ2-3	.	TRBD2	TGTGCCAGCAGCTCGTACCTAGCGGGAGAGTCAGATACGCAGTATTTT	CASSSYLAGESDTQYF
TRBV12-3/TRBV12-4	TRBJ1-6	many	TRBD1	TGTGCCAGCAGACAGGGACAGACATATAATTCACCCCTCCACTTT	CASRQGQTYNSPLHF
TRBV6-5	TRBJ2-2	many	.	TGTGCCAGCAGTTACTCGAGGCTAGCGTCCTTGAACGGGGAGCTGTTTTTT	CASSYSRLASLNGELFF
TRBV12-3/TRBV12-4	TRBJ2-3	many	.	TGTGCCAGCAGTCCCCCGGGACTGACAGATACGCAGTATTTT	CASSPPGLTDTQYF
TRBV7-8	TRBJ2-7	.	.	TGTGCCAGCAGCTCTCAGGGGCCCCTCTCCTACGAGCAGTACTTC	CASSSQGPLSYEQYF
TRBV9	TRBJ2-5	many	TRBD1	TGTGCCAGCAGCGTGTGGACAGGGACGGCGGAGACCCAGTACTTC	CASSVWTGTAETQYF
TRBV3-1	TRBJ2-5	.	.	TGTGCCAGCAGACTCCAAGCGACAGGACAAGAGACCCAGTACTTC	CASRLQATGQETQYF
TRBV18	TRBJ2-2	.	.	TGTGCCAGCTCACCCAAAAAAGGGGATCCGAACGGGGAGCTGTTTTTT	CASSPKKGDPNGELFF
TRBV12-3/TRBV12-4	TRBJ2-1	many	.	TGTGCCAGCAGTTCCCCTTACGCAGGGCAGTTCTTC	CASSSPYAGQFF
TRBV20-1	TRBJ1-4	many	TRBD1	TGCAGTGCGAAACAGGGGGCATATGAAAAACTGTTTTTT	CSAKQGAYEKLFF
TRBV7-9	TRBJ2-1	.	.	TGTGCCAGCAGCGCGGCCAATGAGCAGTTCTTC	CASSAANEQFF
TRBV15	TRBJ1-1	many	TRBD1	TGTGCCACCAGCCGTAGGACAGGACCGAACACTGAAGCTTTCTTT	CATSRRTGPNTEAFF
TRBV5-1	TRBJ1-1	many	TRBD1	TGCGCCAGCAGCTTGAGGACAGGGCAGGGCACTGAAGCTTTCTTT	CASSLRTGQGTEAFF
TRBV12-3/TRBV12-4	TRBJ1-1	medium-sized	.	TGTGCCAGCAGACCAGACAGGATCAAAAACACTGAAGCTTTCTTT	CASRPDRIKNTEAFF
TRBV12-3/TRBV12-4	TRBJ1-1	few	.	TGTGCCAGCAGTTCGGATCCCATGTACAACACTGAAGCTTTCTTT	CASSSDPMYNTEAFF
TRBV10-3	TRBJ1-5	many	TRBD1	TGTGCCATCAGGGGGACAGGGAGCAATCAGCCCCAGCATTTT	CAIRGTGSNQPQHF
TRBV4-2	TRBJ2-2	many	TRBD1	TGTGCCAGCAGCCGATCGACAGGGGTCGACACCGGGGAGCTGTTTTTT	CASSRSTGVDTGELFF
TRBV6-1	TRBJ2-1	many	.	TGTGCCAGCAGTGAAGGAGTCATTTACAGCAATGAGCAGTTCTTC	CASSEGVIYSNEQFF
TRBV28	TRBJ2-3	many	.	TGTGCCAGCAGTTACCCGCCCGGTGTTCCGTCTAGCACAGATACGCAGTATTTT	CASSYPPGVPSSTDTQYF
TRBV6-5	TRBJ1-1	many	.	TGTGCCAGCAGTTTGAGTAGGGCCTCGAACACTGAAGCTTTCTTT	CASSLSRASNTEAFF
TRBV20-1	TRBJ2-1	many	TRBD1	TGCAGTGCTAGAGAGGGACAGGGGGCGCGAATTGAGTTCTTC	CSAREGQGARIEFF
TRBV20-1	TRBJ2-3	.	.	TGCAGTGCTAGAGATCCCGAGGGGATCGACACAGATACGCAGTATTTT	CSARDPEGIDTDTQYF
TRBV30	TRBJ2-3	many	TRBD2	TGTGCCTGGAGTCGTCCGACTAGCGGGAGCCATACGCAGTATTTT	CAWSRPTSGSHTQYF
TRBV15	TRBJ2-5	few	TRBD2	TGTGCCACCAGCAGAGGTAGCGGGGACCAAGAGACCCAGTACTTC	CATSRGSGDQETQYF
TRBV20-1	TRBJ2-2	many	.	TGCAGTGCTAGTCCCGGTTTTGGGGGAGTCCGGTCCGGGGAGCTGTTTTTT	CSASPGFGGVRSGELFF
TRBV7-9	TRBJ2-5	.	.	TGTGCCAGCAGCATCGGCCAAGAGACCCAGTACTTC	CASSIGQETQYF
TRBV10-1	TRBJ2-4	.	.	TGCGCCAGCAGTGAGTCGTCGGGGGCCAAAAACATTCAGTACTTC	CASSESSGAKNIQYF
TRBV20-1	TRBJ1-5	many	TRBD1	TGCAGTGCTAGGACAGGGGGTTCTAGCAATCAGCCCCAGCATTTT	CSARTGGSSNQPQHF
TRBV4-1	TRBJ2-1	many	TRBD2	TGCGCCAGCAGCCAGGGACTAGCGCTCTACAATGAGCAGTTCTTC	CASSQGLALYNEQFF
TRBV11-3	TRBJ1-2	.	.	TGTGCCAGCAGACGGGACGGCTATGGCTACACCTTC	CASRRDGYGYTF
TRBV20-1	TRBJ1-6	many	.	TGCAGTGCTAACGGGGAAGGTGATTCACCCCTCCACTTT	CSANGEGDSPLHF
TRBV29-1	TRBJ2-5	many	.	TGCAGCGTTGAGGGACCACGGCAAGAGACCCAGTACTTC	CSVEGPRQETQYF
TRBV5-1	TRBJ1-1	many	.	TGCGCCAGCAGCTTGGAGTGGGGGAACACTGAAGCTTTCTTT	CASSLEWGNTEAFF
TRBV1	TRBJ2-1	few	.	TGCACCAGCAGCCAGGACACAGCGGGGATTGAGCAGTTCTTC	CTSSQDTAGIEQFF
TRBV6-1	TRBJ2-5	.	TRBD2	TGTGCCAGCAGATGGACTAGCGCCCAAGAGACCCAGTACTTC	CASRWTSAQETQYF
TRBV2	TRBJ2-5	few	TRBD1	TGTGCCAGCAGTGCCTCGGGACAGGGACACCTCCAAGAGACCCAGTACTTC	CASSASGQGHLQETQYF
TRBV6-5	TRBJ1-5	many	.	TGTGCCAGCAGTTCCAAGGGGCAGGGCGGGGACAATCAGCCCCAGCATTTT	CASSSKGQGGDNQPQHF
TRBV11-2	TRBJ2-6	.	.	TGTGCCAGCAGCTTAGAAAGGGCTGCCGGGGCCAACGTCCTGACTTTC	CASSLERAAGANVLTF
TRBV3-1	TRBJ1-2	many	.	TGTGCCAGCAGCCAAGCAGGGGCTACCTATTCGGATGGCTACACCTTC	CASSQAGATYSDGYTF
TRBV5-1	TRBJ1-2	many	.	TGCGCCAGCAGCTTGCCTCCGACCCATGGCTACACCTTC	CASSLPPTHGYTF
TRBV20-1	TRBJ1-1	many	TRBD1	TGCAGTGCTAGCTTGGGACAGGGAGCTATGAACACTGAAGCTTTCTTT	CSASLGQGAMNTEAFF
TRBV6-1	TRBJ2-7	.	.	TGTGCCAGCAGTCCCGACTGGAAACCCTACGAGCAGTACTTC	CASSPDWKPYEQYF
TRBV10-3	TRBJ2-4	many	.	TGTGCCATCAGTGAGTCGGGGCAGTCCAAAAACATTCAGTACTTC	CAISESGQSKNIQYF
TRBV6-5	TRBJ1-1	many	.	TGTGCCATCTCACGCCCGAACACTGAAGCTTTCTTT	CAISRPNTEAFF